This T cell receptor beta chain was captured in a study of T cell responses to AZD1222 COVID-19 vaccine (dated by TCRdb to 2020 to 2023). As for the study more broadly: Because spike-specific TCR depth and breadth did not differ between the two schedules, AZD1222 recipients who got a second dose at roughly 4 weeks were pooled with those who got a second dose at roughly 12 weeks. TCR sequencing covered roughly 230 trial participants: 200 to 220 given two doses of AZD1222 and approximately 25 given two doses of MenACWY control vaccine. Trial participants were enrolled by age into subgroups of 18-55, 56-69 and 70-plus years, and around 150, 29 and 61 TCR-sequenced participants, respectively, were included in these subgroups.

The time point label corresponds to: baseline before first vaccination. Vaccinee samples were obtained from the UK trials COV001 and COV002, which included a single-blind randomized controlled phase 2/3 trial of AZD1222 (ChAdOx1 nCoV-19) in healthy adults. For TCRbeta chain sequencing, PBMC samples from trial participants were taken at day 0 and at day 28 after the second dose. Unmatched junction bases come to 10, with V trimmed by 6 bases and J by 5 bases. Spanning cysteine to phenylalanine, the CDR3 consists of 15 amino acids. CDR3 DNA only is kept here, 45 bases in frame from base 1. Via the germline V gene, CDR1 is MDHEN and CDR2 SYDVKM. The full study reports these points: Participants were mostly white British and included more females than males, and it was suggested by the authors that clonal diversity may have been underestimated. In the small 56-69-year group, the increase in depth fell short of significance, most likely because of low power. The whole spike protein was spanned by vaccine-associated CD4 TCRs, and dominant responses were seen in regions 160-218 and 743-854. Nearly half of unique spike-specific TCRs reportedly recognized epitopes outside regions mutated in the B.1.351 and B.1.1.7 variants. Because no samples from the day 14 peak response were available, repertoires could be characterized only after the peak T cell response. Conclusions about previously exposed vaccinees are limited, since just a handful of AZD1222 recipients were seropositive for SARS-CoV-2 at baseline. After two AZD1222 doses, spike-specific TCR breadth and depth were significantly higher than at day 0 and than in MenACWY recipients.

The CDR3 regions of human TCRbeta chains were analyzed by immunosequencing. Per the source publication's procedure: TCRs in the repertoires were matched against a reference library of SARS-CoV-2-specific TCRs that had been generated with the MIRA antigen-specificity platform. Breadth was defined as the fraction of unique TCRs that were SARS-CoV-2-associated, and depth was defined as the fraction of total T cells that were SARS-CoV-2-associated. Using the MIRA data, each spike-specific TCR was mapped to the spike region that the TCR reacts to and placed in a CD4 or CD8 class. Log10-transformed breadth and depth values were compared by one-way ANOVA with Sidak's multiple comparisons tests. TCRdb re-hosts the immuneACCESS table, in-frame sequences only. Its copies lack some clones; in the studies checked, an unresolved V gene accounts for under half of them, and the cause for the rest is not known. The DNA was the basis for D and trimming; V, J and clone size are from that table. This sample comprises around 170,000 clones, just over 90% of them detected only once. The top ten clones comprise over 1.2% of the sample.

Note on this clone: Its antigen is still unknown. Base qualities are not at hand, and no much larger clone is one base apart.

Here the chain combines TRBV28 and TRBJ1-3, with 7 bases matching TRBD1. This material consisted of peripheral blood, taken on day 0 of AZD1222 vaccination. The source of this sequence is an adult in good health. This receptor has the CDR3 CASSRRQGLRNTIYF. The nucleotide sequence reads TGTGCCAGCAGCCGCAGACAGGGTCTGAGAAACACCATATATTTT.